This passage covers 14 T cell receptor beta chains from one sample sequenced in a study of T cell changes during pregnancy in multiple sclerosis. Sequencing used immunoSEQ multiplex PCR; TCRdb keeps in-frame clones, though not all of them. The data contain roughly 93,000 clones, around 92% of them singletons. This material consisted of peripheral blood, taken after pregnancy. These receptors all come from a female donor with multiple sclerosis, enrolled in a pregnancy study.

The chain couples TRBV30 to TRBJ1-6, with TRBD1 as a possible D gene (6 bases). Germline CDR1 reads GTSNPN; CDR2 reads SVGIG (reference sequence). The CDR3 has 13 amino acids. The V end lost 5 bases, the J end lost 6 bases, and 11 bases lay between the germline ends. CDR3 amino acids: CAWQGQGNSPLHF. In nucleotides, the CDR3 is TGTGCCTGGCAGGGGCAGGGTAATTCACCCCTCCACTTT.

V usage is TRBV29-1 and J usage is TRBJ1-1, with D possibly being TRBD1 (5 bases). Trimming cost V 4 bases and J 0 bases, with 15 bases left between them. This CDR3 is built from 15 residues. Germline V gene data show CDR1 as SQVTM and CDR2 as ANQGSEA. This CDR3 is CSVAPRRQMNTEAFF. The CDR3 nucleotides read TGCAGCGTTGCGCCGAGGCGACAGATGAACACTGAAGCTTTCTTT.

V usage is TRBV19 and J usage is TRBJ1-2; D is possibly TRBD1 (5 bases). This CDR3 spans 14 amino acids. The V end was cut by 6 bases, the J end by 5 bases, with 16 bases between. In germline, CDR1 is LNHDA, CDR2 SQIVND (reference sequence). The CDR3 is CASRNTGGIYGYTF. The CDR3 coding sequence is TGTGCCAGTAGAAATACCGGGGGAATTTATGGCTACACCTTC.

Here the CDR3 reads CASSSLESNYGYTF. The DNA of the CDR3 is TGTGCCAGCAGTTCACTAGAGAGTAACTATGGCTACACCTTC. The chain links TRBV27 to TRBJ1-2; D is ambiguous. The CDR3 covers 14 residues. Germline loops: CDR1 MNHEY, CDR2 SMNVEV (reference sequence). Deletions cut 4 bases from V and 1 base from J, with 10 bases between.

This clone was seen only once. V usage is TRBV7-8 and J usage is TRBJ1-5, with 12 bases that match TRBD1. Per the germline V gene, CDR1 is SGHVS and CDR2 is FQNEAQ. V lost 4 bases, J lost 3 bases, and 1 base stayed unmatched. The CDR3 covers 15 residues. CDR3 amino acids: CASSSGQGANQPQHF. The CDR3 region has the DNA TGTGCCAGCAGCTCGGGACAGGGGGCCAATCAGCCCCAGCATTTT.

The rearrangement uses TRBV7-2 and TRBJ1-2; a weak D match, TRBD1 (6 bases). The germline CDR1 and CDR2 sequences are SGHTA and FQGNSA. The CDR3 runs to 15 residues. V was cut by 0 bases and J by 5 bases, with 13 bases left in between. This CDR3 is CASSLAAGQGYGYTF. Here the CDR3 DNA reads TGTGCCAGCAGCTTAGCGGCAGGGCAGGGGTATGGCTACACCTTC.

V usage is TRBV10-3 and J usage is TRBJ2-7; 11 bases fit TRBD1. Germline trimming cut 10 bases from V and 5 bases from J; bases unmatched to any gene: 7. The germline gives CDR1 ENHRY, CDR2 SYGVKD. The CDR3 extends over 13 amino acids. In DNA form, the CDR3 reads TGTGCCAGCCTGGGACAGGGGGTACACGAGCAGTACTTC. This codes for CASLGQGVHEQYF.

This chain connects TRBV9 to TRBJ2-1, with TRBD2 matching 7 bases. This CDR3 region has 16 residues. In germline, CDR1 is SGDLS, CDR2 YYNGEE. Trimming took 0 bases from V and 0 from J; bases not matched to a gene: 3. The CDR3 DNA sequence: TGTGCCAGCAGCGTAGGAGGCGGGAGCTCCTACAATGAGCAGTTCTTC. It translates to CASSVGGGSSYNEQFF.

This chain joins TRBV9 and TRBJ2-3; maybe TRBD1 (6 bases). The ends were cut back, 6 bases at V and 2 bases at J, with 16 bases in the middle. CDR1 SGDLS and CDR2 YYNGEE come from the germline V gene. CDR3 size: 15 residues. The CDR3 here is CASTGSLGHTDTQYF. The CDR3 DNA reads TGTGCCAGCACGGGGTCGTTGGGACACACAGATACGCAGTATTTT.

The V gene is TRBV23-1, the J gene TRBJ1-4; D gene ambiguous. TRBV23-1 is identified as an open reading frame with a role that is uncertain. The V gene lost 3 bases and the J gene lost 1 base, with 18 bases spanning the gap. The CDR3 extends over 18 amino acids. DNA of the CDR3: TGCGCCAGCAGTCACCCACGGCCCGGGGTTATAACTAATGAAAAACTGTTTTTT. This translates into CASSHPRPGVITNEKLFF.

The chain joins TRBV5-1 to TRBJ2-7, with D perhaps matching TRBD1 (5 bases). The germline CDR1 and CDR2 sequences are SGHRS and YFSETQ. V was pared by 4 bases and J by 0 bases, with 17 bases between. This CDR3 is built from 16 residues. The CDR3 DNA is TGCGCCAGCAGCCTAGGACACGGGCTGGGCTCCTACGAGCAGTACTTC. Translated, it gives CASSLGHGLGSYEQYF.

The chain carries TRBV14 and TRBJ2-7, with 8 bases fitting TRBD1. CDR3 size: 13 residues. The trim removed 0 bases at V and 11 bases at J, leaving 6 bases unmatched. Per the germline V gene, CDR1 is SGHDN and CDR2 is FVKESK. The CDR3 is CASSQESQGAKYF. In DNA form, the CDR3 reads TGTGCCAGCAGCCAAGAGTCGCAGGGGGCGAAGTACTTC.

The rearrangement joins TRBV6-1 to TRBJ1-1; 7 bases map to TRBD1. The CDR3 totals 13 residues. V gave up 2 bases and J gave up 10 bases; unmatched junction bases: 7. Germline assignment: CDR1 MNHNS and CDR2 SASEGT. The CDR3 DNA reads TGTGCCAGCAGTGAACAGGGGGGAGCGGTAGCTTTCTTT. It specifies CASSEQGGAVAFF.

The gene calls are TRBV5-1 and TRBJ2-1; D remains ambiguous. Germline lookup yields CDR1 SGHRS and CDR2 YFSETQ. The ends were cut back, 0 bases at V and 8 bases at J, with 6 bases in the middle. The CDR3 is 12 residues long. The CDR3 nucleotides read TGCGCCAGCAGCTTGGCCCGAGATGAGCAGTTCTTC. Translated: CASSLARDEQFF.